This is a list of T cell receptor beta chains from one sample in a study of blood T cell repertoires in COVID-19. Assay used: immunoSEQ multiplex PCR; TCRdb lists only in-frame clones, some missing. The table lists about 240,000 clones, roughly nine tenths of them singletons. The sample taken for sequencing was peripheral blood. The receptors were sampled from a man between 60 and 75 years old who had recovered from COVID-19. Each CDR3 is given with its conserved first and last residue. D genes are given only for firm matches. A clone size is listed for some rows: how often the clone was seen (once, few, many), or a class if it is expanded.

CDR3	DNA	V	D	size	J
CSATFGTSKYF	TGCAGTGCTACCTTCGGGACTAGCAAGTATTTT	TRBV20-1	TRBD2	NA	TRBJ2-3
CASSGTSGDTQYF	TGTGCCAGCAGTGGGACTAGCGGCGATACGCAGTATTTT	TRBV6-2/TRBV6-3	TRBD2	NA	TRBJ2-3
CAWSQTGGSYNEQFF	TGTGCCTGGAGCCAGACAGGGGGCTCCTACAATGAGCAGTTCTTC	TRBV30	TRBD1	NA	TRBJ2-1
CATSDPRLAAWTQYF	TGTGCCACCAGTGACCCTAGACTAGCCGCTTGGACGCAGTATTTT	TRBV24-1	TRBD2	few	TRBJ2-3
CASSLGGNTEAFF	TGTGCCAGCAGTTTAGGCGGGAACACTGAAGCTTTCTTT	TRBV28	NA	NA	TRBJ1-1
CASSLGRGRHEQYF	TGTGCCAGTAGTCTCGGCAGGGGTAGGCACGAGCAGTACTTC	TRBV19	NA	NA	TRBJ2-7
CASSRPKETQYF	TGTGCCAGCTCACGACCTAAAGAGACCCAGTACTTC	TRBV18	NA	NA	TRBJ2-5
CASASGVGAEAFF	TGTGCCAGCGCATCGGGAGTTGGGGCTGAAGCTTTCTTT	TRBV12-3/TRBV12-4	NA	NA	TRBJ1-1
CASSQEAGLYGYTF	TGTGCCAGCAGCCAAGAGGCAGGACTCTATGGCTACACCTTC	TRBV4-2	NA	NA	TRBJ1-2
CASSTNLNNEQFF	TGTGCCAGCAGTACTAACCTTAACAATGAGCAGTTCTTC	TRBV12-3/TRBV12-4	NA	NA	TRBJ2-1
CAIRNRSAEAFF	TGTGCCATCAGAAATCGGAGCGCTGAAGCTTTCTTT	TRBV10-3	NA	NA	TRBJ1-1
CASSHWTGSIDQPQHF	TGTGCCAGCAGCCATTGGACAGGTAGTATTGATCAGCCCCAGCATTTT	TRBV5-8	TRBD1	NA	TRBJ1-5
CASRSPGGNTEAFF	TGTGCCAGTAGATCGCCTGGAGGGAACACTGAAGCTTTCTTT	TRBV19	NA	NA	TRBJ1-1
CASSIQAGDGTGELFF	TGTGCCAGTAGTATTCAAGCGGGGGACGGCACCGGGGAGCTGTTTTTT	TRBV19	TRBD2	few	TRBJ2-2
CASRGVGTEAFF	TGTGCCAGCCGGGGGGTTGGCACTGAAGCTTTCTTT	TRBV18	NA	NA	TRBJ1-1
CASSIKLFGRNPTDTQYF	TGTGCCAGTAGTATAAAATTGTTTGGGAGGAACCCCACAGATACGCAGTATTTT	TRBV19	NA	NA	TRBJ2-3
CASSHGQNTGELFF	TGTGCCAGCAGTCACGGACAGAACACCGGGGAGCTGTTTTTT	TRBV2	NA	NA	TRBJ2-2
CASSPTHTRAGLTGELFF	TGTGCCAGCAGTCCGACACATACCCGTGCGGGGCTTACCGGGGAGCTGTTTTTT	TRBV27	NA	NA	TRBJ2-2
CAWTPGQGGGYTF	TGTGCCTGGACTCCCGGACAGGGGGGCGGCTACACCTTC	TRBV30	TRBD1	NA	TRBJ1-2
CASSRDIAGAGAGELFF	TGTGCCAGCAGCCGTGACATAGCGGGGGCGGGTGCCGGGGAGCTGTTTTTT	TRBV7-6	TRBD2	NA	TRBJ2-2